These T cell receptor beta chains were read from a single sample in a study of OX40 agonist ivuxolimab in advanced cancers. The protocol was immunoSEQ multiplex PCR, while the TCRdb copy is restricted to in-frame clones and leaves out a portion. The sample holds 55,000 to 85,000 clones, about nine tenths seen once. Sequencing was performed on CD4+ or CD8+ T cells sorted from blood, taken in a trial of the OX40 agonist ivuxolimab. All receptors derive from an adult with an advanced solid tumor such as melanoma, head and neck, liver or kidney cancer. The CDR3 runs from the conserved cysteine through the conserved F or W. The D gene is left open where the match is weak. The size field is filled for only some rows; it gives once, few, many or a size class.

v_gene	j_gene	abundance	d_gene	CDR3nt	CDR3aa
TRBV29-1	TRBJ1-4	-	TRBD1	TGCAGCGCAGGGGGGGGAGAGGGCGAAAAACTGTTTTTT	CSAGGGEGEKLFF
TRBV30	TRBJ2-5	-	TRBD2	TGCGCCTGGAGGGCCAACCTAGCGGCCCAAGAGGCCCAGTACTTC	CAWRANLAAQEAQYF
TRBV4-3	TRBJ1-1	-	-	TGCGCCAGCAGCCAAGATTTTAGTGGGGGCAGGGGAGCTTTCTTT	CASSQDFSGGRGAFF
TRBV27	TRBJ2-7	-	-	TGTGCCAGCAGCCAAGTAGGACAGACCTACGAGCAGTACTTC	CASSQVGQTYEQYF
TRBV30	TRBJ2-3	-	TRBD1	TGTGCCTGGAGCTTCGGGACAGCCTTCACAGATACGCAGTATTTT	CAWSFGTAFTDTQYF
TRBV30	TRBJ1-4	-	-	TGTGCCTGGAGTATAAATCTCGCTAATGAAAAACTGTTTTTT	CAWSINLANEKLFF
TRBV21-1	TRBJ2-7	once	-	TGTGCCAGCAGCCCAGGAGGAGGGACCTACGAGCAGTACTTC	CASSPGGGTYEQYF
TRBV18	TRBJ1-1	-	-	TGTGCCAGCTCCCTTTCTATGAACACTGAAGCTTTCTTT	CASSLSMNTEAFF
TRBV9	TRBJ2-5	-	TRBD1	TGTGCCAGCAGCGTTTCGACAGGGGAAGAGACCCAGTACTTC	CASSVSTGEETQYF
TRBV25-1	TRBJ1-1	-	-	TGTGCCAGCAGTGACTACTGGAACACTGAAGCTTTCTTT	CASSDYWNTEAFF
TRBV10-3	TRBJ1-5	-	-	TGTGCCACCACCCCGGGAGGTAATCAGCCCCAGCATTTT	CATTPGGNQPQHF
TRBV4-1	TRBJ2-3	-	-	TGCGCCAGCAGCCCCCTGGCGGAGACCAGCACAGATACGCAGTATTTT	CASSPLAETSTDTQYF
TRBV5-4	TRBJ1-6	-	TRBD1	TGTGCCAGCAGCAGCACTCAGGGGGCTGGTAATTCACCCCTCCACTTT	CASSSTQGAGNSPLHF
TRBV7-9	TRBJ2-7	-	TRBD1	TGTGCCAGCAGCTTAATGGACAGGGACGACGAGCAGTACTTC	CASSLMDRDDEQYF
TRBV6-5	TRBJ2-1	-	TRBD2	TGTGCCAGCTCACTAGCGGGGGGGCGGAATGAGCAGTTCTTC	CASSLAGGRNEQFF
TRBV11-2	TRBJ2-3	once	-	TGTGCCAGCAGTTTTCGCGGGGAGTCAGATACGCAGTATTTT	CASSFRGESDTQYF
TRBV9	TRBJ2-7	-	-	TGTGCCAGCAGCGAGGGGGGACTGTCCTCTAACGAGCAGTACTTC	CASSEGGLSSNEQYF
TRBV6-1	TRBJ2-3	-	TRBD2	TGTGCCAGCAGTGACCATCCAACTAGCGGGGGGCCAGATACGCAGTATTTT	CASSDHPTSGGPDTQYF
TRBV28	TRBJ2-7	-	TRBD1	TGTGCCAGCACCGAGGCCGGACAGGGAAGAAGGTCCTACGAGCAGTACTTC	CASTEAGQGRRSYEQYF
TRBV7-9	TRBJ2-5	-	-	TGTGCCAGCAGCCCGGTGGGCGCCAACCGAATCGGTGAGACCCAGTACTTC	CASSPVGANRIGETQYF
TRBV9	TRBJ1-2	-	-	TGTGCCAGCAGAGACGGGGGGGCGGCCGGCTACACCTTC	CASRDGGAAGYTF
TRBV5-1	TRBJ1-4	-	-	TGCGCCAGCAGCGCGTCGCTGCCTAATGAAAAACTGTTTTTT	CASSASLPNEKLFF
TRBV29-1	TRBJ2-1	-	-	TGCAGCCAGAAATCTAGCGACAGGAGCTCCTACAATGAGCAGTTCTTC	CSQKSSDRSSYNEQFF
TRBV20-1	TRBJ1-5	-	-	TGCAGTGCTAGTGGGAATCAGCCCCAGCATTTT	CSASGNQPQHF
TRBV28	TRBJ1-2	-	TRBD1	TGTGCCAGCAGGATCACGGGACAGGGACCGTGGGGCTACACCTTC	CASRITGQGPWGYTF
TRBV2	TRBJ2-1	-	-	TGTGCCAGCCGGAGCGGAAGCTCCTACAATGAGCAGTTCTTC	CASRSGSSYNEQFF
TRBV10-3	TRBJ1-5	-	-	TGTGCCATCAGTGAAGGGGGGGATCAGCCCCAGCATTTT	CAISEGGDQPQHF
TRBV11-2	TRBJ2-1	-	TRBD2	TGTGCCAGCAGCTTAACTAGCGGGGGGGCCAATGAGCAGTTCTTC	CASSLTSGGANEQFF
TRBV4-1	TRBJ2-3	-	-	TGCGCCAGCAGCCAAGAAGTGTCCCGAGGGGTAGGGTCATTCGGGTCAGATACGCAGTATTTT	CASSQEVSRGVGSFGSDTQYF
TRBV5-5	TRBJ2-1	-	TRBD2	TGTGCCAGCAGCGAAGGACTAGCGGGGGTAGCGGTAGATGAGCAGTTCTTC	CASSEGLAGVAVDEQFF
TRBV6-6	TRBJ2-7	-	-	TGTGCCAGCAGTTATGAGGGCCGCGAGCAGTACTTC	CASSYEGREQYF
TRBV20-1	TRBJ2-1	once	-	TGCAGTGCTAGACACGTCAATGAGCAGTTCTTC	CSARHVNEQFF
TRBV6-1	TRBJ2-3	few	TRBD2	TGTGCCAGCGAGCGGGACCGCGAAGGATCTCTAACGTATTTT	CASERDREGSLTYF
TRBV4-1	TRBJ1-1	few	-	TGCGCCAGCAGCCAGTCCGGGGGGACCCTGAACACTGAAGCTTTCTTT	CASSQSGGTLNTEAFF
TRBV6-6	TRBJ1-1	-	-	TGTGCCAGTAAAAACTCCGCGAGGGGCATGAACACTGAAGCTTTCTTT	CASKNSARGMNTEAFF
TRBV7-3	TRBJ2-1	-	-	TGTGCCAGCAGCTTAGCCACGGAGTACAATGAGCAGTTCTTC	CASSLATEYNEQFF
TRBV28	TRBJ2-1	-	TRBD2	TGTGCCAGCCGAAAAGGGAGGCGGGGGGATTACAATGAGCAGTTCTTC	CASRKGRRGDYNEQFF
TRBV6-1	TRBJ2-3	-	TRBD2	TGTGCCAGCGGGGGACTAGCCGGAACAGATACGCAGTATTTT	CASGGLAGTDTQYF
TRBV9	TRBJ2-3	once	TRBD2	TGTGCCAGCAGCTCGGGCGGGACTAGCGATGTAGATACGCAGTATTTT	CASSSGGTSDVDTQYF
TRBV28	TRBJ2-1	-	TRBD1	TGTGCCAGCGGACAGGCCCCCTACAATGAGCAGTTCTTC	CASGQAPYNEQFF
TRBV2	TRBJ2-7	-	-	TGTGCCAGCAGACCCAACTACGAGCAGTACTTC	CASRPNYEQYF
TRBV6-1	TRBJ1-1	-	-	TGTGCCAGCAGTGATGTAGGGTTACCTTCCACTGAAGCTTTCTTT	CASSDVGLPSTEAFF
TRBV5-4	TRBJ2-5	once	TRBD1	TGTGCCAGCAGCGGTTCGACAGGGGAAATGGAGACCCAGTACTTC	CASSGSTGEMETQYF
TRBV25-1	TRBJ2-5	-	-	TGTGCCAGCAGTGAATGGAGGGCAGCGCAAGAGACCCAGTACTTC	CASSEWRAAQETQYF